This T cell receptor beta chain was recorded in a study of blood T cell repertoires in COVID-19. Study information: Acute and convalescent COVID-19 samples came from the United States, Italy and Spain.

The V gene end was trimmed by 5 bases and the J gene end by 3 bases; junction bases not matched to a gene: 1. Germline assignment: CDR1 SNHLY and CDR2 FYNNEI. The CDR3 has 13 amino acids. TCRdb's copy holds only in-frame clones and misses some; the assay was immunoSEQ multiplex PCR. The sample includes some 87,000 clones, 70% to 90% seen only once; the top ten take approximately 17%. The chain recombines TRBV2 with TRBJ1-5; 7 nucleotides match TRBD1. This receptor was obtained from a human donor in a cohort sampled during active COVID-19. Sequencing was done on a sample of peripheral blood. For the CDR3, the DNA is TGTGCCAGCAGTCAGGGGGTCAATCAGCCCCAGCATTTT. Its protein is CASSQGVNQPQHF. Full variable domain (outside the CDR3, taken from reference TRBV2 and TRBJ1-5): EPEVTQTPSHQVTQMGQEVILRCVPISNHLYFYWYRQILGQKVEFLVSFYNNEISEKSEIFDDQFSVERPDGSNFTLKIRSTKLEDSAMYFCASSQGVNQPQHFGDGTRLSIL.